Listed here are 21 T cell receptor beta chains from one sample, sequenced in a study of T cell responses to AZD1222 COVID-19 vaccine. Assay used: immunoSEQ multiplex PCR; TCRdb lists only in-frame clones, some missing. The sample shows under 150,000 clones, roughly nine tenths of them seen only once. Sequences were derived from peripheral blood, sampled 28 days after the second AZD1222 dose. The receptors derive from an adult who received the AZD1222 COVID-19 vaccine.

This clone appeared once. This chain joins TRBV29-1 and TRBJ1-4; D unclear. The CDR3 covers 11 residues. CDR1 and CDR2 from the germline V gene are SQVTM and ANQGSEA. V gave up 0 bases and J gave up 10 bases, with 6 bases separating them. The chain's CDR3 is CSVEEGGKLFF. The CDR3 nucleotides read TGCAGCGTTGAAGAAGGCGGAAAACTGTTTTTT.

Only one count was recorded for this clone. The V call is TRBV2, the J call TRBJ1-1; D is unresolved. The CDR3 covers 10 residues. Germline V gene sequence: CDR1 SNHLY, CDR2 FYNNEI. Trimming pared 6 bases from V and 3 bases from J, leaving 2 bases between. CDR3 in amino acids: CASSYTEAFF. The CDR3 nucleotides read TGTGCCAGCAGCTACACTGAAGCTTTCTTT.

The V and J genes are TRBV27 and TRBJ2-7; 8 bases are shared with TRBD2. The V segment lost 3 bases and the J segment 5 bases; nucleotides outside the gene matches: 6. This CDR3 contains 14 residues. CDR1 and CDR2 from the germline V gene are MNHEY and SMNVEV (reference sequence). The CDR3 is CASSFGLAGNEQYV. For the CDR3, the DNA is TGTGCCAGCAGTTTCGGACTAGCTGGGAACGAGCAGTACGTC.

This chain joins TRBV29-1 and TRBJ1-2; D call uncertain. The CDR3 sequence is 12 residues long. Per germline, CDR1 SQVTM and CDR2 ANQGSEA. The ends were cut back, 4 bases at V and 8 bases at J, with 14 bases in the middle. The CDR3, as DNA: TGCAGCGTTGCCGGCAGAGCCTTGGGCTACACCTTC. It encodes CSVAGRALGYTF.

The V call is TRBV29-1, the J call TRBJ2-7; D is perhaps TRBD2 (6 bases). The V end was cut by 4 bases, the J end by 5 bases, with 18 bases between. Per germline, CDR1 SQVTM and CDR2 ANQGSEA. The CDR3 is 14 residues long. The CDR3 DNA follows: TGCAGCGTTGCCCCGGGAGCGCGAAGGGACGAGCAGTACTTC. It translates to CSVAPGARRDEQYF.

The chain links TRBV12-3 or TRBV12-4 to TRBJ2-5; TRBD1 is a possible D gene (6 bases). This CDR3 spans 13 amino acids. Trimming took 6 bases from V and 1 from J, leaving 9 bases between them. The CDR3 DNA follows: TGTGCCAGCAGCCTCAGGGGCCAAGAGACCCAGTACTTC. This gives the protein CASSLRGQETQYF.

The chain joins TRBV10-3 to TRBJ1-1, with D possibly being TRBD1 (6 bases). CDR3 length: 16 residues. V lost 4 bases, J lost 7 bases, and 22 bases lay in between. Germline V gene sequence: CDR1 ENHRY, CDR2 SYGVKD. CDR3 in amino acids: CAISGTYREWEIEAFF. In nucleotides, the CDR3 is TGTGCCATCAGTGGAACCTACAGGGAGTGGGAGATTGAAGCTTTCTTT.

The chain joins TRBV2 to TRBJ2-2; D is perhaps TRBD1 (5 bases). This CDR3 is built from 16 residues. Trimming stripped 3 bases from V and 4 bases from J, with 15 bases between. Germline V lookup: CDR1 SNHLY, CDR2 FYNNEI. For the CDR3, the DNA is TGTGCCAGCAGTGACACCCTCAGGGATATCACCGGGGAGCTGTTTTTT. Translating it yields CASSDTLRDITGELFF.

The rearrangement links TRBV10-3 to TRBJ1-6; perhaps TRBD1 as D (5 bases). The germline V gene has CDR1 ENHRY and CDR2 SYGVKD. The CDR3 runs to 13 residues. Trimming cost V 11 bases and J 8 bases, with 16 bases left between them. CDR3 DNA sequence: TGTGCCGGAGGGGTTACCAACGATTCACCCCTCCACTTT. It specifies CAGGVTNDSPLHF.

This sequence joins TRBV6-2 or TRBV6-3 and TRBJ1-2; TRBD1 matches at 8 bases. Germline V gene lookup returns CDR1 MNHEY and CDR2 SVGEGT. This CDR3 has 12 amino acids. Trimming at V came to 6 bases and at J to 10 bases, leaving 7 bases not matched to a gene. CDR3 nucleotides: TGTGCCAGCAGCTATGGACAGGGAGCCTACACCTTC. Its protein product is CASSYGQGAYTF.

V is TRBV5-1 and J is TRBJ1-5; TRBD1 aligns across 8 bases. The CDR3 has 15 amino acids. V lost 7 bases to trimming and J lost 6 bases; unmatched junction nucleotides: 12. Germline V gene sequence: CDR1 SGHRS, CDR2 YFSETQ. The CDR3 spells CASPGQVALSQPQHF. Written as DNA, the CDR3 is TGCGCCAGCCCGGGACAGGTGGCATTAAGTCAGCCCCAGCATTTT.

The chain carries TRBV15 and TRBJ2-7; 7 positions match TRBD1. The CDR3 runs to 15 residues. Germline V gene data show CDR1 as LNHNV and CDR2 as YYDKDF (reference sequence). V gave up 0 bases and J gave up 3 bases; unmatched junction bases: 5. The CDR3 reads CATSRDRDSIYEQYV. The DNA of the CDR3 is TGTGCCACCAGCAGAGATAGGGACAGTATCTACGAGCAGTACGTC.

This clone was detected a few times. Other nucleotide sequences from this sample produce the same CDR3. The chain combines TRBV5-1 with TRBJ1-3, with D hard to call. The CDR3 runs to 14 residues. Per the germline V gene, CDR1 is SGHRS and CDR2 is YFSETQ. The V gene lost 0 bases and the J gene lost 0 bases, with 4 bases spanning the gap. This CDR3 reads CASSLGSSGNTIYF. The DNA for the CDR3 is TGCGCCAGCAGCTTGGGCTCCTCTGGAAACACCATATATTTT. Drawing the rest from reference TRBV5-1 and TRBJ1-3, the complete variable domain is KAGVTQTPRYLIKTRGQQVTLSCSPISGHRSVSWYQQTPGQGLQFLFEYFSETQRNKGNFPGRFSGRQFSNSRSEMNVSTLELGDSALYLCASSLGSSGNTIYFGEGSWLTVV.

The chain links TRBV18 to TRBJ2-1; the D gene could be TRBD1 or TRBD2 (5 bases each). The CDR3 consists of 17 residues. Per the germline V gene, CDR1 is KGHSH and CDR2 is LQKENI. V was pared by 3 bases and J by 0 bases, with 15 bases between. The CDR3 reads CASSPLGYGTSYNEQFF. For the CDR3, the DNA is TGTGCCAGCTCACCCCTTGGCTATGGGACCTCCTACAATGAGCAGTTCTTC.

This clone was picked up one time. The CDR3 here is CASSTRTVKGYTF. The CDR3 region has the DNA TGTGCCAGTAGTACCCGGACAGTTAAAGGCTACACCTTC. The V and J genes are TRBV19 and TRBJ1-2; TRBD1 might be the D (6 bases). V lost 4 bases, J lost 8 bases, and 14 bases lay in between. CDR3 length: 13 amino acids. The germline V gene encodes CDR1 LNHDA and CDR2 SQIVND (reference sequence).

The CDR3 spells CASSLVGDTEAFF. As DNA, the CDR3 is TGTGCCAGCAGTCTGGTAGGAGACACTGAAGCTTTCTTT. The rearrangement joins TRBV27 to TRBJ1-1, with D unclear. Per germline, CDR1 MNHEY and CDR2 SMNVEV (reference sequence). This CDR3 spans 13 amino acids. V was pared by 5 bases and J by 3 bases, with 10 bases between.

In nucleotides, the CDR3 is TGCAGTGCGAGACGGAATGAGCAGTTCTTC. It translates to CSARRNEQFF. This chain links TRBV20-1 with TRBJ2-1, with D unresolved. This CDR3 is built from 10 residues. The V end lost 6 bases, the J end lost 7 bases, and 7 bases lay between the germline ends. Germline V CDR1 and CDR2: DFQATT, SNEGSKA (reference sequence).

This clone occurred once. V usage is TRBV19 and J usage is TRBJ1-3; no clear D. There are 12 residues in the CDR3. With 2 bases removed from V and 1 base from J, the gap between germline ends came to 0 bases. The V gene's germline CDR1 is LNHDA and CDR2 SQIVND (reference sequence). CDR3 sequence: CASSISGNTIYF. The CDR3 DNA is TGTGCCAGTAGTATATCTGGAAACACCATATATTTT.

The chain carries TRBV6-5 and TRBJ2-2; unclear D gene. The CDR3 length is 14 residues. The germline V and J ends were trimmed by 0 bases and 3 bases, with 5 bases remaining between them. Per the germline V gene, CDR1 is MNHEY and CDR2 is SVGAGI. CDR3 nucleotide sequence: TGTGCCAGCAGTTACTCTCTGGACACCGGGGAGCTGTTTTTT. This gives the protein CASSYSLDTGELFF.

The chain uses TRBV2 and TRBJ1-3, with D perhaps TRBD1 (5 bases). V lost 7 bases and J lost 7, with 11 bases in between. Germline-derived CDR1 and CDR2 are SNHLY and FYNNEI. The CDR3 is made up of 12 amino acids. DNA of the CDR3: TGTGCCAGCACCGGGACTGCGAACACCATATATTTT. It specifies CASTGTANTIYF.

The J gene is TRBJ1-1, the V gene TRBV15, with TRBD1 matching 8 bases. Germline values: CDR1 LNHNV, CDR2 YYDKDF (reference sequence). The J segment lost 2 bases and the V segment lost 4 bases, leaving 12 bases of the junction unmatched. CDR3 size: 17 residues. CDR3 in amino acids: CATSKTQGAAFNTEAFF. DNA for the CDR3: TGTGCCACCAGCAAGACGCAGGGGGCTGCGTTTAACACTGAAGCTTTCTTT.